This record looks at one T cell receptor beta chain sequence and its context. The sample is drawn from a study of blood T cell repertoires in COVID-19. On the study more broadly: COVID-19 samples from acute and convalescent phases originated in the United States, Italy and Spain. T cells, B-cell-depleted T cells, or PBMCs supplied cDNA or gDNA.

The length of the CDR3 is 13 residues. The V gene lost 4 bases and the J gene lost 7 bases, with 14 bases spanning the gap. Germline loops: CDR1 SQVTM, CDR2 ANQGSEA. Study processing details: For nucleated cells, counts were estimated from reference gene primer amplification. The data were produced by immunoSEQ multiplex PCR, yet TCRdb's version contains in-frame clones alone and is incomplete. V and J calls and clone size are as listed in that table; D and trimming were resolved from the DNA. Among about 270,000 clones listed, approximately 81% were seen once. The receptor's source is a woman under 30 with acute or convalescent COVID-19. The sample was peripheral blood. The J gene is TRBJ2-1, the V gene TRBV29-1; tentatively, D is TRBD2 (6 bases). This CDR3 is CSVVGGIGNEQFF. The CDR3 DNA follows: TGCAGCGTTGTGGGCGGGATAGGTAATGAGCAGTTCTTC.